The sequence of this T cell receptor beta chain was determined in a study of OX40 agonist ivuxolimab in advanced cancers. Overall study context: Ivuxolimab is an agonistic anti-OX40 (CD134) antibody, and patients were treated with it. Past anti-PD-1, anti-PD-L1 or anti-CTLA-4 therapy was accepted, and 40% had received some.

Looked up from germline, CDR1 is LNHDA and CDR2 is SQIVND (reference sequence). This CDR3 is 15 amino acids long. The V end was cut by 5 bases, the J end by 5 bases, with 18 bases between. Profiling relied on immunoSEQ multiplex PCR, and the TCRdb table lists in-frame clones only, not all of them. The table includes 80,000 to 100,000 clones, 94% detected once. The source was CD4+ or CD8+ T cells sorted from blood, collected in a trial of the OX40 agonist ivuxolimab. The chain combines TRBV19 with TRBJ2-5; tentatively, D is TRBD1 (6 bases). The sequence derives from an adult with an advanced solid tumor such as melanoma, head and neck, liver or kidney cancer. The CDR3 spells CASSFSLQGFETQYF. CDR3 in DNA: TGTGCCAGTAGTTTCTCATTACAGGGTTTTGAGACCCAGTACTTC.